The 9 T cell receptor beta chains presented below share a single source sample, sequenced in a study of blood T cell repertoires in COVID-19 (dated by TCRdb to 2018 to 2021). The method behind the library was the immunoSEQ multiplex PCR assay. This immuneACCESS table, as held by TCRdb, lists in-frame sequences with V and J called but not all clones. Of the missing ones, under half trace to an unresolved V gene in checked studies; the others have no known cause. This sample has 150,000 or so clones in its table, and about four fifths of those were observed once. The ten top clones hold around 10% of the sample. Sequenced input: PBMCs or T cells enriched from blood (not recorded which). The receptors come from a man over 45 who had recovered from COVID-19.

The chain is built from TRBV15 and TRBJ1-5; possible D gene TRBD1, 5 bases. The V gene's germline CDR1 is LNHNV and CDR2 YYDKDF (reference sequence). CDR3 length: 16 residues. Trimming pared 0 bases from V and 7 bases from J, leaving 16 bases between. CDR3 sequence reads: CATSRDRGGGDQPQHF. In DNA form, the CDR3 reads TGTGCCACCAGCAGAGATCGGGGTGGGGGGGACCAGCCCCAGCATTTT.

This rearrangement joins TRBV14 to TRBJ1-2; D gene uncertain. V was clipped by 1 base and J by 3 bases, with 6 bases between them. This CDR3 has 13 amino acids. Germline-derived CDR1 and CDR2 are SGHDN and FVKESK. As DNA, the CDR3 is TGTGCCAGCAGCCAAGTGGCAGACTATGGCTACACCTTC. Protein: CASSQVADYGYTF.

This clone has a count of ten or more. CDR3 bases: TGTGCCAGCAGTTCCGCACAAATTCTTGGCTACACCTTC. This sequence encodes CASSSAQILGYTF. The rearrangement joins TRBV28 to TRBJ1-2; D remains unclear. This CDR3 is 13 amino acids long. CDR1 is MDHEN, CDR2 SYDVKM, per germline. V was shortened by 4 bases and J by 7 bases, with 13 bases between the two germline ends.

This clone was seen only once. The chain joins TRBV5-5 to TRBJ1-2; 7 positions match TRBD1. This CDR3 region has 13 residues. J was trimmed by 3 bases and V by 2 bases; bases with no gene match: 1. CDR1 SGHKS and CDR2 YYEKEE come from the germline V gene (reference sequence). The DNA for the CDR3 is TGTGCCAGCAGCTTTGGACAGGACTATGGCTACACCTTC. It encodes CASSFGQDYGYTF.

The chain uses TRBV7-2 and TRBJ2-7; weak D call: TRBD2 (5 bases). Germline CDR1 SGHTA, CDR2 FQGNSA. The CDR3 is 16 amino acids. With 0 bases removed from V and 2 bases from J, the gap between germline ends came to 14 bases. CDR3 region: CASSLAAGNLAYEQYF. The CDR3 region has the DNA TGTGCCAGCAGCTTAGCAGCCGGGAACCTAGCCTACGAGCAGTACTTC.

The chain combines TRBV9 with TRBJ1-1; unclear D gene. V dropped 0 bases and J dropped 4 bases, with 10 bases sitting between them. CDR1 SGDLS and CDR2 YYNGEE come from the germline V gene. CDR3 length: 14 amino acids. This chain's CDR3 is CASSVVSTGTEAFF. CDR3 coding DNA: TGTGCCAGCAGCGTAGTCTCCACGGGCACTGAAGCTTTCTTT.

This clone was seen at least ten times. The rearrangement joins TRBV19 to TRBJ2-2, with 10 bases lining up with TRBD1. The CDR3 length is 19 residues. Germline values: CDR1 LNHDA, CDR2 SQIVND (reference sequence). V lost 5 bases, J lost 1 base, and 13 bases stayed unmatched. CDR3: CASSPPSGTGEGNTGELFF. CDR3 coding DNA: TGTGCCAGTAGTCCCCCCTCCGGGACAGGGGAGGGGAACACCGGGGAGCTGTTTTTT.

The rearrangement links TRBV24-1 to TRBJ1-1, with a possible D match to TRBD1 (5 bases). Between the trimmed V and J ends, which lost 1 base and 1 base, there was a span of 6 bases. This CDR3 has 14 residues. Germline-derived CDR1 and CDR2 are KGHDR and SFDVKD. The CDR3 bases are TGTGCCACCAGTGATTTCGGGGGGAACACTGAAGCTTTCTTT. This sequence encodes CATSDFGGNTEAFF.

The chain employs TRBV29-1 and TRBJ1-2; TRBD1 aligns across 7 bases. The CDR3 has 15 amino acids. Germline V gene lookup returns CDR1 SQVTM and CDR2 ANQGSEA. Trimming removed 7 bases from V and 2 bases from J; junction bases left unmatched: 13. In DNA, the CDR3 is TGCAGCGCCGTGAAGGATACAGGGGCGAACTATGGCTACACCTTC. This encodes CSAVKDTGANYGYTF.